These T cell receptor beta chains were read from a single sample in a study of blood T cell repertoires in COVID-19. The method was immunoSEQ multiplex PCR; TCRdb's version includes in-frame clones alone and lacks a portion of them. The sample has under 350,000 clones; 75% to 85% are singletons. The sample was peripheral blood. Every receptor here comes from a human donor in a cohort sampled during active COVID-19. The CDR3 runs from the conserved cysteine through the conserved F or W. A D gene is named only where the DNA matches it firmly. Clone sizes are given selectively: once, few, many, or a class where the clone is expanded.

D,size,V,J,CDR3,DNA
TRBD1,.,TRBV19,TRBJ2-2,CAVTGLGNTGELFF,TGTGCCGTGACAGGGTTAGGGAACACCGGGGAGCTGTTTTTT
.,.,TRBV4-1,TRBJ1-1,CASSLRGTEAFF,TGCGCCAGCAGCCTTAGGGGCACTGAAGCTTTCTTT
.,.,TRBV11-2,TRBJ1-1,CASSAAGTLNTEAFF,TGTGCCAGCAGCGCGGCCGGGACACTAAACACTGAAGCTTTCTTT
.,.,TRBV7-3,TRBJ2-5,CASSPDSSRETQYF,TGTGCCAGCAGCCCGGACTCGTCTAGAGAGACCCAGTACTTC
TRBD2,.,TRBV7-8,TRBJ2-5,CASSLIPGLAGQETQYF,TGTGCCAGCAGCTTGATTCCGGGACTAGCGGGACAAGAGACCCAGTACTTC
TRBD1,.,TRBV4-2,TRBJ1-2,CASSQERPGGNYGYTF,TGTGCCAGCAGCCAAGAACGTCCAGGGGGGAACTATGGCTACACCTTC
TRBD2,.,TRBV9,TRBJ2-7,CASSPSGSGAGEQYF,TGTGCCAGCAGTCCCTCGGGGAGCGGGGCTGGGGAGCAGTACTTC
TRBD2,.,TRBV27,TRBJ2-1,CASSLPGLAGVEQFF,TGTGCCAGCAGTCTGCCGGGACTAGCGGGGGTGGAGCAGTTCTTC
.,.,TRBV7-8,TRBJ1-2,CASSSLNRLGGEGYTF,TGTGCCAGCAGCTCATTAAATAGGTTGGGGGGAGAAGGCTACACCTTC
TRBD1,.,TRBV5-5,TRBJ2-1,CASSPGQGPYNEQFF,TGTGCCAGCAGCCCCGGACAGGGTCCCTACAATGAGCAGTTCTTC
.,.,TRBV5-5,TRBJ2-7,CASSGDGGLSSYEQYF,TGTGCCAGCAGCGGGGATGGAGGGCTTAGCTCCTACGAGCAGTACTTC
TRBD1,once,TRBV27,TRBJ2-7,CASSLARTGAYEQYF,TGTGCCAGCAGTTTAGCCCGGACAGGGGCCTACGAGCAGTACTTC
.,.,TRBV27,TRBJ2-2,CASSFFDTGELFF,TGTGCCAGCAGTTTTTTCGACACCGGGGAGCTGTTTTTT
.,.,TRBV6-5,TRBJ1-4,CASSHREGEKLFF,TGTGCCAGCAGTCACAGGGAAGGTGAAAAACTGTTTTTT
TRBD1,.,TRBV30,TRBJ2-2,CAWSQPGQGYTGELFF,TGTGCCTGGAGTCAACCGGGACAGGGCTACACCGGGGAGCTGTTTTTT
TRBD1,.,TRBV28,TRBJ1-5,CASSRLTGGEGNQPQHF,TGTGCCAGCAGTCGGCTGACAGGGGGTGAGGGCAATCAGCCCCAGCATTTT
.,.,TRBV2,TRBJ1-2,CASKTENGYTF,TGTGCCAGCAAGACAGAAAATGGCTACACCTTC
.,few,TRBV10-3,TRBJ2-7,CAISEKRAGVNEQYF,TGTGCCATCAGTGAAAAAAGGGCAGGGGTAAACGAGCAGTACTTC
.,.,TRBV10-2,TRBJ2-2,CASSEPAAAELFF,TGCGCCAGCAGTGAGCCAGCGGCCGCAGAGCTGTTTTTT
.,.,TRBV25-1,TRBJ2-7,CASSGGGRREQYF,TGTGCCAGCAGTGGCGGAGGGCGGCGGGAGCAGTACTTC
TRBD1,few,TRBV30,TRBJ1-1,CAWKRGQVDEAFF,TGTGCCTGGAAACGGGGACAGGTGGACGAAGCTTTCTTT
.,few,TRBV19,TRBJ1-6,CASSPRTPENSPLHF,TGTGCCAGTAGTCCTCGGACACCGGAAAATTCACCCCTCCACTTT
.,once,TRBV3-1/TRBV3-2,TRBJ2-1,CASSGSGEQFF,TGTGCCAGCAGCGGATCAGGAGAGCAGTTCTTC
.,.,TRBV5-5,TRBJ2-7,CASSLQTYEQYF,TGTGCCAGCAGCTTGCAGACCTACGAGCAGTACTTC
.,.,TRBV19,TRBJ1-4,CASSITSGVNEKLFF,TGTGCCAGTAGTATAACGTCAGGGGTAAATGAAAAACTGTTTTTT
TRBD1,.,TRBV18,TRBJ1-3,CASSTTGIGNTIYF,TGTGCCAGCTCAACGACAGGGATCGGAAACACCATATATTTT
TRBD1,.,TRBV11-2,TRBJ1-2,CASSLEGTVYGYTF,TGTGCCAGCAGCTTAGAGGGGACAGTTTATGGCTACACCTTC
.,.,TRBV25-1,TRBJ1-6,CASSPGGSSYNSPLHF,TGTGCCAGCAGCCCGGGGGGGAGCTCCTATAATTCACCCCTCCACTTT
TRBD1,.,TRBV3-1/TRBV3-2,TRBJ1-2,CASSQRDRGLRGYTF,TGTGCCAGCAGCCAGAGGGACAGGGGGCTGAGGGGCTACACCTTC
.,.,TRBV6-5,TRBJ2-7,CASSYSSGLVYEQYF,TGTGCCAGCAGTTACTCGTCGGGGTTGGTCTACGAGCAGTACTTC
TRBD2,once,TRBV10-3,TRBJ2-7,CAITKTGGTSYEQYF,TGTGCCATCACCAAAACGGGGGGAACCTCCTACGAGCAGTACTTC
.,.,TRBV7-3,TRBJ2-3,CASSPEGADTQYF,TGTGCCAGCAGTCCCGAGGGGGCAGATACGCAGTATTTT
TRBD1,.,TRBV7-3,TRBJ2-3,CASSLSGTGGPDTQYF,TGTGCCAGCAGCTTATCCGGGACAGGGGGCCCAGATACGCAGTATTTT
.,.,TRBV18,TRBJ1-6,CASSLRGTTRDNSPLHF,TGTGCCAGCTCACTACGCGGGACCACGAGGGATAATTCACCCCTCCACTTT
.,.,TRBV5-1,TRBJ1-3,CASSLGPLDSLASSGNTIYF,TGCGCCAGCAGCTTAGGCCCTCTCGACAGCCTAGCGAGCTCTGGAAACACCATATATTTT
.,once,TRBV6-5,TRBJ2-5,CASRTQGQETQYF,TGTGCCAGCAGGACCCAGGGACAAGAGACCCAGTACTTC
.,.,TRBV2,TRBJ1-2,CASSERVGANYGYTF,TGTGCCAGCAGTGAAAGGGTGGGAGCTAACTATGGCTACACCTTC
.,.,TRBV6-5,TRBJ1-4,CASSLSGQRREKLFF,TGTGCCAGCAGTTTGTCCGGACAGAGGAGGGAAAAACTGTTTTTT
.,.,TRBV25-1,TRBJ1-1,CASSERKGGTESTEAFF,TGTGCCAGCAGTGAGCGGAAGGGAGGAACGGAAAGCACTGAAGCTTTCTTT
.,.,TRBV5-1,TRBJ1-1,CASSQSFPDTEAFF,TGCGCCAGCAGCCAGTCCTTTCCAGACACTGAAGCTTTCTTT
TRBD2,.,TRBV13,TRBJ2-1,CASSLPGLVYNEQFF,TGTGCCAGCAGCTTGCCGGGACTAGTCTACAATGAGCAGTTCTTC
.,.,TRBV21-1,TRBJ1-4,CASSKKMSATNEKLFF,TGTGCCAGCAGCAAAAAAATGAGTGCAACTAATGAAAAACTGTTTTTT
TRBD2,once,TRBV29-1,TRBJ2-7,CSVEEMVSGGAYEQYF,TGCAGCGTTGAAGAGATGGTTAGCGGGGGGGCCTACGAGCAGTACTTC
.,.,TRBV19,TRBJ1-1,CASSLTGINTEAFF,TGTGCCAGTAGTCTCACAGGGATAAACACTGAAGCTTTCTTT
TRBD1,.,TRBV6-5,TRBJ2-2,CASRHRGTGELFF,TGTGCCAGCAGACACAGGGGGACCGGGGAGCTGTTTTTT
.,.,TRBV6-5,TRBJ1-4,CASSTGNNEKLFF,TGTGCCAGCAGCACAGGGAATAATGAAAAACTGTTTTTT
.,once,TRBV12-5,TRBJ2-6,CASGPGYGANVLTF,TGTGCTAGTGGTCCCGGTTATGGGGCCAACGTCCTGACTTTC
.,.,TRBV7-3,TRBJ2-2,CASSSQNGELFF,TGTGCCAGCAGCTCACAGAACGGGGAGCTGTTTTTT
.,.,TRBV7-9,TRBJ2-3,CASSHSASTDTQYF,TGTGCCAGCAGCCACAGTGCTAGCACAGATACGCAGTATTTT
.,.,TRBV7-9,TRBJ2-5,CASSERGRVETQYF,TGTGCCAGCAGCGAAAGAGGCCGGGTGGAGACCCAGTACTTC
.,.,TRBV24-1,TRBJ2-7,CATSDLRGEQYF,TGTGCCACCAGTGATTTACGGGGCGAGCAGTACTTC
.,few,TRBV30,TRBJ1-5,CAWSSGGTYSNQPQHF,TGTGCCTGGTCCTCGGGAGGAACATATAGCAATCAGCCCCAGCATTTT
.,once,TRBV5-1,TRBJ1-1,CASSLDWGGWTEAFF,TGCGCCAGCAGCTTGGATTGGGGGGGATGGACTGAAGCTTTCTTT